The sequence of this T cell receptor (beta chain) was determined in a study of immune evolution from preneoplasia to lung adenocarcinoma. This clone showed up just once. Its antigen is not known. Patient tissue came from resections in Japan or China, 2014–2017. Whole-study findings and limits: Normal lung had highest clonality; later lesions appeared denser, more diverse.

Between the trimmed V and J ends, which lost 0 bases and 0 bases, there was a span of 7 bases. Germline CDR1 is SGHRS and CDR2 is YFSETQ. There are 14 residues in the CDR3. Clones were sequenced by immunoSEQ multiplex PCR, and TCRdb holds only the in-frame ones, with some missing. The top ten clones hold 26% of a sample with thousands of clones, about 75% of them seen once. V and J are TRBV5-1 and TRBJ2-7; D may be TRBD1 or TRBD2 (5 bases each). The source material was FFPE normal lung tissue adjacent to the tumor. The TCR originated in a person in their sixties with lung adenocarcinoma. The CDR3 nucleotides read TGCGCCAGCAGCTTGGGGGGGAGCTCCTACGAGCAGTACTTC. Protein: CASSLGGSSYEQYF.